This TCR beta chain was identified in a study of beta chain features in type 1 diabetes. On the study more broadly: Sorted cells, roughly 100,000,000 in number, were examined across all samples.

Central memory, naive, regulatory and stem cell-like memory CD4+ cells were sorted by CD45RO/CCR7/CD25/CD127/CD95/CD27. In regard to this clone: What it binds is not known.

The whole isolated RNA underwent reverse transcription, so sequencing captured expressed TCRB transcripts. Deep immunoSEQ sequencing covered naive, central memory and regulatory T cell samples. Assay used: immunoSEQ multiplex PCR; TCRdb lists only in-frame clones, some missing. The table shows a few hundred thousand clones, with around 21% occurring only once. Germline loops: CDR1 SEHNR, CDR2 FQNEAQ (reference sequence). The CDR3 contains 14 residues. V was trimmed by 2 bases and J by 1 base, leaving 7 bases between them. Study results and limitations: All four CD4+ subsets of Type 1 diabetes patients contained TCRB CDR3s that were moderately but significantly shorter. At VDJ recombination sites, type 1 diabetes patients had fewer insertions and more deleted nucleotides.

The J gene is TRBJ2-3, the V gene TRBV7-9; D is ambiguous. The sequence derives from a woman in her thirties or forties with type 1 diabetes. The sample was naive CD4+ T cells from blood. The CDR3: CASSLMTRTDTQYF. Here the CDR3 DNA reads TGTGCCAGCAGCTTAATGACTCGCACAGATACGCAGTATTTT.